Listed below are T cell receptor beta chains from one sample, sequenced in a study of human T cells and chemical hapten exposure. Each CDR3 protein gets one entry after TCRdb re-called the RACE reads with MiXCR. The table shows 340,000 or so distinct CDR3 sequences, with 5.5% to 8% occurring only once. The sample was whole blood, taken in connection with sensitization to the hapten diphenylcyclopropenone (DPC). The receptors come from a woman between 18 and 29 years old with alopecia areata. Some clones in this sample may be carry-over from other donors' samples. CDR3s include the opening cysteine and the closing phenylalanine or tryptophan. A D gene is named only where the DNA matches it firmly. The listing skips clone size in some rows; elsewhere it reads once, few, many or a size class.

j_call: TRBJ1-6
d_call: TRBD1
v_call: TRBV6-2/TRBV6-3
clone_size: few
cdr3_aa: CASSPNDPGTGNSPLHF
cdr3_nt: TGTGCCAGCAGCCCGAACGACCCCGGGACAGGGAATTCACCCCTCCACTTT

j_call: TRBJ1-2
d_call: NA
v_call: TRBV12-3/TRBV12-4
clone_size: NA
cdr3_aa: CASSLGDGGYTF
cdr3_nt: TGTGCCAGCAGTTTGGGCGACGGGGGCTACACCTTC

j_call: TRBJ2-3
d_call: TRBD1
v_call: TRBV25-1
clone_size: few
cdr3_aa: CASSASNRGKDTDTQYF
cdr3_nt: TGTGCCAGCAGTGCCTCCAACAGGGGGAAGGACACAGATACGCAGTATTTT

j_call: TRBJ1-5
d_call: NA
v_call: TRBV21-1
clone_size: many
cdr3_aa: CASSKEWGTGINSNQPQHF
cdr3_nt: NA

j_call: TRBJ1-2
d_call: NA
v_call: TRBV5-6
clone_size: once
cdr3_aa: CASSLYGTDSGYTF
cdr3_nt: TGTGCCAGCAGCTTGTATGGTACGGATTCAGGCTACACCTTC

j_call: TRBJ2-1
d_call: TRBD2
v_call: TRBV19
clone_size: many
cdr3_aa: CASSIRGLAGDTNNEQFF
cdr3_nt: TGTGCCAGTAGTATAAGGGGACTAGCGGGGGATACGAACAATGAGCAGTTCTTC

j_call: TRBJ2-3
d_call: NA
v_call: TRBV28
clone_size: many
cdr3_aa: CARTGVTDTQYF
cdr3_nt: TGTGCCAGGACGGGGGTCACAGATACGCAGTATTTT

j_call: TRBJ2-3
d_call: TRBD2
v_call: TRBV7-9
clone_size: many
cdr3_aa: CASSPIAGGPSDTQYF
cdr3_nt: TGTGCCAGCAGCCCGATAGCGGGGGGTCCCTCAGATACGCAGTATTTT

j_call: TRBJ2-7
d_call: TRBD1
v_call: TRBV9
clone_size: few
cdr3_aa: CASSRQDRGQYEQYF
cdr3_nt: TGTGCCAGCAGCCGTCAGGACAGGGGGCAATACGAGCAGTACTTC

j_call: TRBJ2-7
d_call: TRBD2
v_call: TRBV6-5
clone_size: many
cdr3_aa: CASSYGLGPYEQYF
cdr3_nt: TGTGCCAGCAGTTACGGACTAGGGCCCTACGAGCAGTACTTC

j_call: TRBJ1-2
d_call: NA
v_call: TRBV6-6
clone_size: few
cdr3_aa: CASLQGPLYGYTF
cdr3_nt: TGTGCCAGCCTACAGGGACCCCTCTATGGCTACACCTTC

j_call: TRBJ2-7
d_call: NA
v_call: TRBV7-9
clone_size: many
cdr3_aa: CASSISQGWSGEQYF
cdr3_nt: TGTGCCAGCAGCATATCACAGGGTTGGTCCGGGGAGCAGTACTTC

j_call: TRBJ2-1
d_call: TRBD2
v_call: TRBV5-1
clone_size: many
cdr3_aa: CASSLGLAGTTSSYNEQFF
cdr3_nt: TGCGCCAGCAGCTTGGGGCTAGCGGGGACCACGAGCTCCTACAATGAGCAGTTCTTC

j_call: TRBJ1-5
d_call: NA
v_call: TRBV6-1
clone_size: few
cdr3_aa: CASSSGVPYSNQPQHF
cdr3_nt: TGTGCCAGCAGTTCTGGGGTCCCTTATAGCAATCAGCCCCAGCATTTT

j_call: TRBJ1-2
d_call: TRBD1
v_call: TRBV6-5
clone_size: NA
cdr3_aa: CASTYGTGGVVYGYTF
cdr3_nt: TGTGCCAGCACTTACGGGACAGGGGGCGTAGTCTATGGCTACACCTTC

j_call: TRBJ1-5
d_call: NA
v_call: TRBV15
clone_size: few
cdr3_aa: CATSRLTTESGPQHF
cdr3_nt: TGTGCCACCAGCAGACTAACCACTGAATCTGGGCCCCAGCATTTT

j_call: TRBJ2-3
d_call: TRBD2
v_call: TRBV10-3
clone_size: many
cdr3_aa: CATSSGGSTDTQYF
cdr3_nt: TGTGCCACCTCTAGCGGGGGGAGCACAGATACGCAGTATTTT

j_call: TRBJ1-1
d_call: NA
v_call: TRBV27
clone_size: NA
cdr3_aa: CASAVVPNTEAFF
cdr3_nt: TGTGCCAGCGCGGTAGTCCCGAACACTGAAGCTTTCTTT

j_call: TRBJ1-1
d_call: NA
v_call: TRBV9
clone_size: few
cdr3_aa: CASSVGGTAEAFF
cdr3_nt: TGTGCCAGCAGCGTAGGTGGAACGGCTGAAGCTTTCTTT

j_call: TRBJ1-2
d_call: NA
v_call: TRBV7-2
clone_size: many
cdr3_aa: CASSLDPGPYGYTF
cdr3_nt: TGTGCCAGCAGCTTAGATCCAGGCCCCTATGGCTACACCTTC

j_call: TRBJ1-5
d_call: NA
v_call: TRBV28
clone_size: few
cdr3_aa: CASSLSGVSNQPQHF
cdr3_nt: TGTGCCAGCAGTTTATCCGGGGTTAGCAATCAGCCCCAGCATTTT

j_call: TRBJ2-3
d_call: NA
v_call: TRBV20-1
clone_size: NA
cdr3_aa: CSAGLGGGPDTQYF
cdr3_nt: TGCAGTGCCGGATTGGGCGGGGGCCCAGATACGCAGTATTTT

j_call: TRBJ1-1
d_call: NA
v_call: TRBV7-2
clone_size: NA
cdr3_aa: CASSYRTALGNTEAFF
cdr3_nt: TGTGCCAGCAGCTACAGGACAGCACTTGGGAACACTGAAGCTTTCTTT

j_call: TRBJ2-3
d_call: NA
v_call: TRBV20-1
clone_size: NA
cdr3_aa: CSASGWVSTDTQYF
cdr3_nt: TGCAGTGCTAGTGGGTGGGTAAGCACAGATACGCAGTATTTT

j_call: TRBJ2-3
d_call: TRBD2
v_call: TRBV7-9
clone_size: many
cdr3_aa: CASSLWTSGGSDTQYF
cdr3_nt: TGTGCCAGCAGCCTCTGGACTAGCGGGGGATCAGATACGCAGTATTTT

j_call: TRBJ2-3
d_call: NA
v_call: TRBV3-1
clone_size: NA
cdr3_aa: CASSQDRAGAQVDTQYF
cdr3_nt: TGTGCCAGCAGCCAAGATCGGGCGGGGGCGCAAGTAGATACGCAGTATTTT